These 23 T cell receptor beta chains were sequenced from one sample in a study of shared clonotypes between healthy human individuals. Clones were read by immunoSEQ multiplex PCR, and TCRdb kept only the in-frame ones, dropping some. Of about 2 million clones in the sample, approximately 95% were seen once. Naive CD8 cells lacked CD45RO, underwent positive selection for CCR7 and left out terminally differentiated effector memory CD45RA+ cells. Material: naive CD8+ T cells sorted from blood. All receptors derive from a man aged 18 to 29 in good health.

The chain employs TRBV5-1 and TRBJ1-2; a possible D gene is TRBD1 (6 bases). Between the trimmed V and J ends, which lost 0 bases and 1 base, there was a span of 19 bases. The CDR3 runs to 18 residues. Germline CDR1 is SGHRS and CDR2 is YFSETQ. The CDR3 nucleotides read TGCGCCAGCAGCTTGGGGTTAGCAAGGGGGTCTTTTAACTATGGCTACACCTTC. Translation gives CASSLGLARGSFNYGYTF.

The chain couples TRBV14 to TRBJ1-2; D is undetermined. The V gene's germline CDR1 is SGHDN and CDR2 FVKESK. This CDR3 has 13 residues. Trimming removed 0 bases at V and 4 bases at J, with 6 bases between. In nucleotides, the CDR3 is TGTGCCAGCAGCCAAGAGAAGGCCTATGGCTACACCTTC. Translated: CASSQEKAYGYTF.

V gene TRBV7-9 combines with J gene TRBJ2-7, with 9 positions matching TRBD1. Trimming at V came to 0 bases and at J to 5 bases, leaving 5 bases not matched to a gene. There are 15 residues in the CDR3. Germline V gene lookup returns CDR1 SEHNR and CDR2 FQNEAQ (reference sequence). DNA of the CDR3: TGTGCCAGCAGCTTAGCACAGGGGGCCAAGAACGAGCAGTACTTC. Its translation: CASSLAQGAKNEQYF.

The chain uses TRBV10-1 and TRBJ1-1, with 7 bases that match TRBD1. CDR1 WNHNN and CDR2 SYGVQD come from the germline V gene (reference sequence). Trimming cost V 5 bases and J 4 bases; bases outside gene matches: 10. CDR3 size: 15 residues. The CDR3 bases are TGCGCCAGCAGTTCCGACAGGGACGTTAGCACTGAAGCTTTCTTT. This codes for CASSSDRDVSTEAFF.

As for this clone: Other DNA sequences in this specimen translate into the identical CDR3. The chain uses TRBV19 and TRBJ2-7; possibly TRBD2 for D (5 bases). Trimming left V 0 bases short and J 2 bases short, with 8 bases between. Germline loops: CDR1 LNHDA, CDR2 SQIVND (reference sequence). This CDR3 contains 14 residues. The CDR3 sequence is CASSIDQEAYEQYF. The DNA of the CDR3 is TGTGCCAGTAGTATAGACCAGGAGGCCTACGAGCAGTACTTC.

The rearrangement uses TRBV2 and TRBJ2-7; 12 bases line up with TRBD2. Trimming removed 6 bases from V and 2 bases from J; junction bases left unmatched: 5. The CDR3 extends over 15 amino acids. Germline V CDR1 and CDR2: SNHLY, FYNNEI. CDR3 sequence: CASRTTSGRTYEQYF. CDR3 sequence (DNA): TGTGCCAGCAGAACTACTAGCGGGAGGACCTACGAGCAGTACTTC.

With regard to this clone: Its ends do not fully match the called genes, so a read error is possible. J is TRBJ2-5 and V is TRBV7-7, with 8 bases matching TRBD2. CDR1 is SSHAT, CDR2 FNYEAQ, per germline (reference sequence). The CDR3 spans 15 residues. CDR3 protein: CASSLVSGSRETQYF. CDR3 DNA sequence: TGTGCTAGCAGCTTAGTAAGCGGGAGTCGAGAGACCCAGTACTTC.

This clone occurred a few times. In the same sample, other DNA sequences code for this CDR3. The V gene is TRBV2, the J gene TRBJ1-3; 8 positions agree with TRBD1. Germline V gives CDR1 SNHLY, CDR2 FYNNEI. The V segment lost 6 bases and the J segment 3 bases; nucleotides outside the gene matches: 4. The CDR3 has 14 residues. This CDR3 is CASSGDRGGNTIYF. The CDR3 region has the DNA TGTGCCAGCAGCGGCGACAGGGGTGGAAACACCATATATTTT. Full variable domain (rest looked up from reference TRBV2 and TRBJ1-3): EPEVTQTPSHQVTQMGQEVILRCVPISNHLYFYWYRQILGQKVEFLVSFYNNEISEKSEIFDDQFSVERPDGSNFTLKIRSTKLEDSAMYFCASSGDRGGNTIYFGEGSWLTVV.

This sequence joins TRBV15 and TRBJ2-7; possibly TRBD2 for D (5 bases). This CDR3 spans 16 amino acids. V was shortened by 3 bases and J by 2 bases, with 17 bases between the two germline ends. Germline assignment: CDR1 LNHNV and CDR2 YYDKDF (reference sequence). CDR3 sequence: CATSSPTGVEPYEQYF. The DNA for the CDR3 is TGTGCCACCAGCAGCCCTACCGGGGTTGAACCCTACGAGCAGTACTTC.

The V call is TRBV5-1, the J call TRBJ2-7; 9 bases align to TRBD1. The CDR3 spans 16 residues. Germline V lookup: CDR1 SGHRS, CDR2 YFSETQ. V dropped 1 base and J dropped 0; count of bases not matched to a gene: 5. DNA of the CDR3: TGCGCCAGCAGCTTGAAGTGGGACAGGGCCTCCTACGAGCAGTACTTC. It codes for CASSLKWDRASYEQYF.

The chain has TRBV4-1 and TRBJ1-3, with 7 bases fitting TRBD1. CDR1 is MGHRA, CDR2 YSYEKL, per germline. Trimming at V came to 3 bases and at J to 0 bases, leaving 5 bases not matched to a gene. The CDR3 covers 16 residues. CDR3 sequence reads: CASSHLGQDSGNTIYF. The CDR3 DNA reads TGCGCCAGCAGCCACCTAGGACAGGACTCTGGAAACACCATATATTTT.

V gene TRBV7-2 combines with J gene TRBJ2-1; the match to TRBD2 covers 13 bases. V was pared by 3 bases and J by 0 bases, with 8 bases of the junction left unmatched. The CDR3 has 19 amino acids. CDR1 and CDR2 (germline): SGHTA, FQGNSA. In DNA, the CDR3 is TGTGCCAGCAGCTTTGGACTAGCGGGGGAATGGAGCTCCTACAATGAGCAGTTCTTC. Translation gives CASSFGLAGEWSSYNEQFF.

The gene calls are TRBV15 and TRBJ1-1; D not resolved. Per the germline V gene, CDR1 is LNHNV and CDR2 is YYDKDF (reference sequence). The V end lost 0 bases, the J end lost 3 bases, and 11 bases lay between the germline ends. This CDR3 has 15 amino acids. Here the CDR3 reads CATSRDASRDTEAFF. In DNA, the CDR3 is TGTGCCACCAGCAGAGATGCGAGCCGCGACACTGAAGCTTTCTTT.

This clone was recorded only once. The rearrangement uses TRBV7-9 and TRBJ1-4; D might be TRBD1 (5 bases). The CDR3 extends over 15 amino acids. CDR1 is SEHNR, CDR2 FQNEAQ, per germline (reference sequence). The V end lost 5 bases, the J end lost 0 bases, and 10 bases lay between the germline ends. In DNA, the CDR3 is TGTGCCAGCAGCCCCTGGGGGGCAACTAATGAAAAACTGTTTTTT. Translated, it gives CASSPWGATNEKLFF. Based on the CDR3 plus reference TRBV7-9 and TRBJ1-4, the full variable domain is DTGVSQNPRHKITKRGQNVTFRCDPISEHNRLYWYRQTLGQGPEFLTYFQNEAQLEKSRLLSDRFSAERPKGSFSTLEIQRTEQGDSAMYLCASSPWGATNEKLFFGSGTQLSVL.

This clone appeared a single time. The chain employs TRBV5-6 and TRBJ2-7; TRBD1 matches at 9 bases. After removal of 2 bases from V and 1 base from J, the junction contained 1 base not matched to a gene. Germline lookup yields CDR1 SGHDT and CDR2 YYEEEE. The CDR3 is 14 residues long. DNA for the CDR3: TGTGCCAGCAGCTTTGACAGGGGGTCCTACGAGCAGTACTTC. Protein sequence: CASSFDRGSYEQYF.

The V gene is TRBV28, the J gene TRBJ2-7; D remains unclear. The CDR3 consists of 15 residues. Germline assignment: CDR1 MDHEN and CDR2 SYDVKM. V lost 7 bases to trimming and J lost 0 bases, with 16 bases between them. The CDR3, as DNA: TGTGCCAGCACCCTAAGTCTGGGCAGCTCCTACGAGCAGTACTTC. It specifies CASTLSLGSSYEQYF. Drawing the rest from reference TRBV28 and TRBJ2-7, the complete variable domain is DVKVTQSSRYLVKRTGEKVFLECVQDMDHENMFWYRQDPGLGLRLIYFSYDVKMKEKGDIPEGYSVSREKKERFSLILESASTNQTSMYLCASTLSLGSSYEQYFGPGTRLTVT.

The gene calls are TRBV5-1 and TRBJ2-1; TRBD1 aligns across 9 bases. CDR1 and CDR2 from the germline V gene are SGHRS and YFSETQ. This CDR3 has 15 residues. With V trimmed by 2 bases and J by 4 bases, 4 bases remained unmatched. CDR3 DNA: TGCGCCAGCAGCTTCGGGACAGGGTATTACAATGAGCAGTTCTTC. It specifies CASSFGTGYYNEQFF.

The chain links TRBV9 to TRBJ1-6; 10 bases are shared with TRBD1. Looked up from germline, CDR1 is SGDLS and CDR2 is YYNGEE. The CDR3 runs to 17 residues. The trim removed 3 bases at V and 10 bases at J, leaving 13 bases unmatched. This chain's CDR3 is CASSESPGQGINSPLHF. As DNA, the CDR3 is TGTGCCAGCAGCGAATCTCCGGGACAGGGGATTAACTCACCCCTCCACTTT.

Details on this clone: The identical CDR3 is also encoded by other nucleotide sequences in the sample. The chain links TRBV5-6 to TRBJ2-7; TRBD2 agrees at 10 bases. The CDR3 length is 15 residues. Per germline, CDR1 SGHDT and CDR2 YYEEEE. V shed 2 bases, J shed 4 bases, and the junction held 6 bases outside the gene matches. This chain's CDR3 is CASSLAGGLAYEQYF. In DNA form, the CDR3 reads TGTGCCAGCAGCTTAGCGGGAGGGCTCGCGTACGAGCAGTACTTC.

V usage is TRBV7-6 and J usage is TRBJ2-1, with 11 bases lining up with TRBD2. V dropped 1 base and J dropped 8; count of bases not matched to a gene: 4. Germline CDR1 and CDR2: SGHVS and FNYEAQ. This CDR3 spans 15 amino acids. Here the CDR3 DNA reads TGTGCCAGCAGCTTAGGGGGTAGCGGGAGGGATGAGCAGTTCTTC. It yields the protein CASSLGGSGRDEQFF.

V gene TRBV7-8 combines with J gene TRBJ1-5; D remains unclear. The CDR3 loop spans 15 amino acids. CDR1 and CDR2 (germline): SGHVS, FQNEAQ. Trimming took off 2 bases at V and 2 bases at J, with 10 bases between the two ends. The CDR3 sequence: CASSLILGGNQPQHF. The CDR3 DNA reads as TGTGCCAGCAGCTTAATCCTTGGCGGCAATCAGCCCCAGCATTTT.

CDR3 region: CASSLAGVTEAFF. CDR3 DNA: TGTGCCAGCAGTTTGGCAGGGGTGACTGAAGCTTTCTTT. The chain is built from TRBV28 and TRBJ1-1; maybe TRBD1 (6 bases). CDR3 size: 13 residues. V dropped 3 bases and J dropped 5 bases, with 10 bases sitting between them. Germline V CDR1 and CDR2: MDHEN, SYDVKM.

The chain carries TRBV7-3 and TRBJ2-2, with 14 bases matching TRBD2. CDR1 SGHTA and CDR2 FQGTGA come from the germline V gene. The CDR3 is made up of 18 amino acids. V was pared by 4 bases and J by 4 bases, with 8 bases of the junction left unmatched. CDR3 protein: CASSSSGTSGGPTGELFF. CDR3 nucleotide sequence: TGTGCCAGCAGCTCTTCCGGGACTAGCGGGGGCCCCACCGGGGAGCTGTTTTTT.